Presented here are 20 T cell receptor beta chains from one specimen sequenced in a study of regulatory dendritic cells for organ transplantation. Profiling relied on immunoSEQ multiplex PCR, and the TCRdb table lists in-frame clones only, not all of them. The sample shows about 30,000 clones, 85% to 90% of them seen only once. The specimen was naive CD4+ T cells from blood. Regarding subset: CD45RA+ naive T cells. The receptors were sampled from a human donor in good health.

The chain combines TRBV6-5 with TRBJ1-1; no firm D call. CDR3 length: 14 residues. Trimming took off 4 bases at V and 1 base at J, with 10 bases between the two ends. Per germline, CDR1 MNHEY and CDR2 SVGAGI. CDR3 DNA: TGTGCCAGCAGTTCCCAGTACAAGAACACTGAAGCTTTCTTT. Protein product: CASSSQYKNTEAFF.

The chain combines TRBV4-3 with TRBJ2-7, with a tentative D call TRBD2 (5 bases). Germline loops: CDR1 LGHNA, CDR2 YSLEER. V lost 0 bases and J 0 bases, leaving 12 bases between the germline ends. This CDR3 region has 16 residues. The CDR3 loop is CASSQEVGGSSYEQYF. Here the CDR3 DNA reads TGCGCCAGCAGCCAAGAAGTGGGTGGGAGCTCCTACGAGCAGTACTTC.

Only one count was recorded for this clone. The rearrangement joins TRBV6-6 to TRBJ2-1; D gene ambiguous. V was cut by 1 base and J by 3 bases, with 10 bases left in between. The CDR3 runs to 15 residues. Germline V gives CDR1 MNHNY, CDR2 SVGAGI (reference sequence). The CDR3 nucleotides are TGTGCCAGCAGTTACTGGATCGACAACTACAATGAGCAGTTCTTC. This codes for CASSYWIDNYNEQFF.

The CDR3 region has the DNA TGCGCCAGCAGCTTTTGGGCGGGCCTAACCTACAATGAGCAGTTCTTC. It translates to CASSFWAGLTYNEQFF. The gene calls are TRBV5-1 and TRBJ2-1; TRBD2 is a possible D gene (5 bases). Per the germline V gene, CDR1 is SGHRS and CDR2 is YFSETQ. The CDR3 has 16 residues. V lost 2 bases and J lost 2, with 14 bases in between.

The chain is built from TRBV11-2 and TRBJ2-3; possible D gene TRBD1, 6 bases. The CDR3 is 14 residues long. The V gene lost 5 bases and the J gene lost 5 bases, with 14 bases spanning the gap. Germline CDR1 SGHAT, CDR2 FQNNGV. CDR3 coding DNA: TGTGCCAGCAGCCTTCGACAGGATGGAGATACGCAGTATTTT. Translating it yields CASSLRQDGDTQYF. The full variable domain, its missing parts supplied by reference TRBV11-2 and TRBJ2-3, is EAGVAQSPRYKIIEKRQSVAFWCNPISGHATLYWYQQILGQGPKLLIQFQNNGVVDDSQLPKDRFSAERLKGVDSTLKIQPAKLEDSAVYLCASSLRQDGDTQYFGPGTRLTVL.

The chain couples TRBV6-1 to TRBJ2-1, with 10 bases lining up with TRBD1. The CDR3 is made up of 14 amino acids. V gave up 7 bases and J gave up 7 bases; unmatched junction bases: 7. Germline CDR1 is MNHNS and CDR2 is SASEGT. The chain's CDR3 is CASKLTGGWNEQFF. CDR3 DNA sequence: TGTGCCAGCAAATTGACAGGGGGCTGGAATGAGCAGTTCTTC.

The chain combines TRBV27 with TRBJ2-7; 7 bases line up with TRBD1. Looked up from germline, CDR1 is MNHEY and CDR2 is SMNVEV (reference sequence). The CDR3 covers 14 residues. V was pared by 0 bases and J by 3 bases, with 2 bases of the junction left unmatched. CDR3 sequence reads: CASSLSGQSYEQYF. The CDR3 coding sequence is TGTGCCAGCAGTTTATCGGGACAGAGCTACGAGCAGTACTTC.

In this sample, this clone turned up once. This rearrangement joins TRBV11-2 to TRBJ2-5; 11 bases are a match to TRBD2. Germline V gene lookup returns CDR1 SGHAT and CDR2 FQNNGV. V lost 7 bases to trimming and J lost 4 bases; unmatched junction nucleotides: 11. The CDR3 is made up of 16 amino acids. CDR3 nucleotide sequence: TGTGCCAGCAACAATCTAGCGGGAGGACCATTAGAGACCCAGTACTTC. Amino acid sequence: CASNNLAGGPLETQYF.

The chain is built from TRBV2 and TRBJ2-4; TRBD2 might be the D (7 bases). V was clipped by 4 bases and J by 3 bases, with 16 bases between them. Germline CDR1 reads SNHLY; CDR2 reads FYNNEI. The CDR3 is 16 residues long. The DNA for the CDR3 is TGTGCCAGCAGTGTAGAGGGGGGGTCGGGCAAAAACATTCAGTACTTC. Translation: CASSVEGGSGKNIQYF.

V gene TRBV6-1 combines with J gene TRBJ2-7, with 9 bases fitting TRBD1. The ends lost 4 bases at V and 4 bases at J; junction bases unmatched: 5. Germline CDR1 and CDR2: MNHNS and SASEGT. The CDR3 spans 14 residues. The CDR3 loop reads CASSGTGTGYEQYF. In DNA form, the CDR3 reads TGTGCCAGCAGTGGAACCGGGACAGGGTACGAGCAGTACTTC.

The rearrangement links TRBV10-3 to TRBJ2-5; the match to TRBD2 covers 11 bases. Germline trimming cut 7 bases from V and 2 bases from J; bases unmatched to any gene: 9. Germline lookup yields CDR1 ENHRY and CDR2 SYGVKD. The CDR3 contains 16 residues. The CDR3 region has the DNA TGTGCCATCAAAGGTAGCGGGGGGGCCAGGCAAGAGACCCAGTACTTC. Its protein is CAIKGSGGARQETQYF.

CDR3 nucleotide sequence: TGCAGCGTTACCACGGGGGCCCCTCAACACGACAATGAGCAGTTCTTC. It is translated as CSVTTGAPQHDNEQFF. This sequence joins TRBV29-1 and TRBJ2-1; D is perhaps TRBD1 or TRBD2 (6 bases each). Per germline, CDR1 SQVTM and CDR2 ANQGSEA. This CDR3 is 16 amino acids long. The V and J ends lost 5 bases and 5 bases respectively, with 22 bases between them.

The chain couples TRBV18 to TRBJ1-2, with TRBD1 matching 8 bases. CDR3 length: 15 amino acids. The germline V gene encodes CDR1 KGHSH and CDR2 LQKENI. After removal of 1 base from V and 4 bases from J, the junction contained 5 bases not matched to a gene. CDR3 sequence reads: CASSPRRGQGYGYTF. The DNA of the CDR3 is TGTGCCAGCTCACCACGCAGGGGGCAGGGCTATGGCTACACCTTC.

The chain employs TRBV12-2 and TRBJ2-7; the D call in the table, TRBD2, was not verified against the DNA. TRBV12-2 is marked as a pseudogene. The CDR3 is made up of 17 amino acids. The CDR3 bases are TGTGCAAGTCGCCCCCCGACTAGCGGGAGGGCCTCCTACGAGCAGTACTTC. This gives the protein CASRPPTSGRASYEQYF.

This clone was seen a single time. V usage is TRBV5-1 and J usage is TRBJ2-7; maybe TRBD2 (5 bases). The CDR3 is made up of 14 amino acids. Germline assignment: CDR1 SGHRS and CDR2 YFSETQ. V was cut by 3 bases and J by 2 bases, with 12 bases left in between. The CDR3 DNA is TGCGCCAGCAGCTGGGAGCCGAACGCCTACGAGCAGTACTTC. Amino acids: CASSWEPNAYEQYF.

This clone was detected only a few times. The chain uses TRBV30 and TRBJ1-2; 9 bases agree with TRBD1. In germline, CDR1 is GTSNPN, CDR2 SVGIG (reference sequence). The CDR3 has 14 amino acids. With V trimmed by 4 bases and J by 7 bases, 10 bases remained unmatched. Written as DNA, the CDR3 is TGTGCCTGGACCAGCGGACAGGGGAGGTCTGGCTACACCTTC. Translating it yields CAWTSGQGRSGYTF.

This rearrangement joins TRBV6-1 to TRBJ2-3, with D possibly matching TRBD2 (6 bases). This CDR3 contains 16 residues. Germline V gives CDR1 MNHNS, CDR2 SASEGT. The V end was cut by 0 bases, the J end by 2 bases, with 12 bases between. The chain's CDR3 is CASSEAAGTHTDTQYF. The CDR3 bases are TGTGCCAGCAGTGAAGCCGCGGGGACTCACACAGATACGCAGTATTTT.

This sequence joins TRBV30 and TRBJ2-2; D remains unclear. The CDR3 is 12 residues long. V lost 2 bases and J lost 6, with 7 bases in between. Germline V CDR1 and CDR2: GTSNPN, SVGIG (reference sequence). The CDR3, as DNA: TGTGCCTGGAGTCAGCGCTCCGGGGAGCTGTTTTTT. Encoded protein: CAWSQRSGELFF.

The gene calls are TRBV4-2 and TRBJ2-5; 7 positions match TRBD2. The J call may not be correct, given that the DNA end is closer to TRBJ2-7. CDR3 length: 14 amino acids. From germline, CDR1 is LGHNA and CDR2 YNFKEQ. This CDR3 is CASSQGGTSDEQYF. The CDR3 DNA reads TGTGCCAGCAGCCAAGGGGGCACTAGCGACGAGCAGTACTTC.

Only one count was recorded for this clone. The rearrangement links TRBV2 to TRBJ1-2; D remains ambiguous. Germline V gene sequence: CDR1 SNHLY, CDR2 FYNNEI. V was shortened by 2 bases and J by 2 bases, with 9 bases between the two germline ends. CDR3 length: 14 residues. CDR3 sequence: CASSELAKNYGYTF. CDR3 nucleotides: TGTGCCAGCAGTGAACTGGCCAAAAACTATGGCTACACCTTC.